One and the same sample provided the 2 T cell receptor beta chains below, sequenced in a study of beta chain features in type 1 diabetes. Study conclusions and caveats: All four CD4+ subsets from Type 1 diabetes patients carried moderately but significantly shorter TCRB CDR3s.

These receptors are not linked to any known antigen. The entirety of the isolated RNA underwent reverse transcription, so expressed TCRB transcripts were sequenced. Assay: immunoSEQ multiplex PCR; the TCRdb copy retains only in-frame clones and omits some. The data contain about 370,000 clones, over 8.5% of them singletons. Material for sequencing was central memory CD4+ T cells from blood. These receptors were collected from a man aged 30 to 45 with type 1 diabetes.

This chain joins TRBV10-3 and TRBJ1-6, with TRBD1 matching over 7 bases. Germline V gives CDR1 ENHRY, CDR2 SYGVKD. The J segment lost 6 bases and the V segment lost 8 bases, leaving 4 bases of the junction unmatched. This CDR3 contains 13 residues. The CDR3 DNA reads TGTGCCATCGTGGGACAGCCTAATTCACCCCTCCACTTT. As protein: CAIVGQPNSPLHF.

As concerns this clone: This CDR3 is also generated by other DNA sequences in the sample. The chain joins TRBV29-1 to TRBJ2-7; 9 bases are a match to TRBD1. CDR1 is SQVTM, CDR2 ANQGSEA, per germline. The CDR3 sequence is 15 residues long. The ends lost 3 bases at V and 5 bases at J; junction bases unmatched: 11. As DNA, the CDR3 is TGCAGCGTTGAGGGGCGACAGGGGGGAGTGGACGAGCAGTACTTC. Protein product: CSVEGRQGGVDEQYF.